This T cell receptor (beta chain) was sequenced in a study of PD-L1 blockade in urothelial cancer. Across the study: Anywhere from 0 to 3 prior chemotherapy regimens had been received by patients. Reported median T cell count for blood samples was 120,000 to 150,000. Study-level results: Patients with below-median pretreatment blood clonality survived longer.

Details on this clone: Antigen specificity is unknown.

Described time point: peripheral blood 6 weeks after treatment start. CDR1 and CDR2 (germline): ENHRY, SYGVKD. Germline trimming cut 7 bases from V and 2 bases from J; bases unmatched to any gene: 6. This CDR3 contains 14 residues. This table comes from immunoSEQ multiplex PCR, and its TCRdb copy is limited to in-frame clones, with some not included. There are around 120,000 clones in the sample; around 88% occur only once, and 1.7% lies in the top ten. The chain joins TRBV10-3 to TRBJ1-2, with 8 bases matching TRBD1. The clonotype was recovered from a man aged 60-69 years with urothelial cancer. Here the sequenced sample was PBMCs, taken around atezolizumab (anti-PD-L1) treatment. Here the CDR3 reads CAIKQDRGNYGYTF. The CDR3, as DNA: TGTGCCATCAAACAAGACAGGGGCAACTATGGCTACACCTTC.